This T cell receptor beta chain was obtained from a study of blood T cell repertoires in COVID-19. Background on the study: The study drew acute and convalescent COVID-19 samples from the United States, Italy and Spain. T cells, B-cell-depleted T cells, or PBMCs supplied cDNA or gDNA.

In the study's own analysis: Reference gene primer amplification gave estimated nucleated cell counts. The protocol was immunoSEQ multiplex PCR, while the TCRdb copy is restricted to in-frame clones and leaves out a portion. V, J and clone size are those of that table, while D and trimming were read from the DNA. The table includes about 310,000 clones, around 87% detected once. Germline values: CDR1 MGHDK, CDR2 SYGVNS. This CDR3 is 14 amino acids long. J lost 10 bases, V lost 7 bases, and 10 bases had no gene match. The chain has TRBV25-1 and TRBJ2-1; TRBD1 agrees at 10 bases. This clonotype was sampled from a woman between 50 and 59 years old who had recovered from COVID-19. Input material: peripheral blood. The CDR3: CASTKDRGLGEQFF. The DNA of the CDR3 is TGTGCCAGCACCAAAGACAGGGGGCTGGGAGAGCAGTTCTTC.